This is a list of T cell receptor beta chains from one sample in a study of T cells in Graves' hyperthyroidism and ophthalmopathy. TCRdb re-derived calls from the multiplex PCR reads in MiXCR, one entry per CDR3 protein. The sample holds roughly 180,000 distinct CDR3 sequences, about 15% seen once. The specimen sequenced was blood. The receptor source for this set is a woman between 45 and 60 years old with Graves' hyperthyroidism. Each CDR3 is given with its conserved first and last residue. The D gene is left open where the match is weak. Expanded clones get a size class; other rows say once, few or many, or leave the size out.

D gene	clone size	J gene	V gene	CDR3 protein	CDR3 DNA
TRBD1	many	TRBJ2-1	TRBV10-2	CASSADRANEQFF	TGCGCCAGCAGTGCCGACAGGGCAAATGAGCAGTTCTTC
NA	many	TRBJ2-5	TRBV12-3/TRBV12-4	CASSLFGGGQETQYF	TGTGCCAGCAGTCTTTTTGGGGGCGGCCAAGAGACCCAGTACTTC
TRBD1	many	TRBJ1-2	TRBV12-3/TRBV12-4	CASSLAGTGVYGYTF	TGTGCCAGCAGTTTAGCTGGGACAGGGGTCTATGGCTACACCTTC
NA	many	TRBJ1-1	TRBV5-1	CASSLGPTAGDTEAFF	TGCGCCAGCAGCTTGGGGCCGACAGCGGGAGACACTGAAGCTTTCTTT
NA	many	TRBJ2-3	TRBV18	CASSPTVTDTQYF	TGTGCCAGCTCACCAACAGTCACAGATACGCAGTATTTT
NA	many	TRBJ2-3	TRBV27	CASRARYSTDTQYF	TGTGCCAGCAGGGCCAGGTACAGCACAGATACGCAGTATTTT
TRBD2	few	TRBJ2-7	TRBV19	CASSIKAGGRRYEQYF	TGTGCCAGTAGTATTAAGGCGGGGGGCCGTCGCTACGAGCAGTACTTC
TRBD2	NA	TRBJ2-7	TRBV11-2	CASSLGLAGGVSYEQYF	TGTGCCAGCAGCTTAGGTCTAGCGGGAGGCGTTAGCTACGAGCAGTACTTC
NA	many	TRBJ1-6	TRBV27	CASSLTVSSYNSPLHF	TGTGCCAGCAGTTTAACAGTCAGCTCCTATAATTCACCCCTCCACTTT
TRBD1	many	TRBJ1-3	TRBV7-2	CASSPGGNGGNTIYF	TGTGCCAGCAGCCCAGGGGGCAATGGAGGAAACACCATATATTTT
NA	NA	TRBJ2-2	TRBV3-2	CASIPFFRTGELFF	TGTGCCAGCATCCCGTTTTTTCGCACCGGGGAGCTGTTTTTT
NA	many	TRBJ1-2	TRBV7-8	CASSYAGEQGYTF	TGTGCCAGCAGCTACGCAGGGGAGCAAGGCTACACCTTC
NA	few	TRBJ1-2	TRBV24-1	CATSDHGGYTF	TGTGCCACCAGTGATCACGGAGGCTACACCTTC
TRBD1	many	TRBJ1-4	TRBV7-2	CASSGDRVNEKLFF	TGTGCCAGCAGCGGGGACAGGGTGAATGAAAAACTGTTTTTT